These 13 T cell receptor beta chains came from one sample sequenced in a study of T cells in localized non-small cell lung cancer. Profiled with immunoSEQ multiplex PCR; TCRdb holds only in-frame clones, not every one. This table has fewer than 13,000 clones, about 70% appearing once. The sequencing here drew on peripheral blood, taken before any cancer treatment. Receptors originate from a male donor aged 60 or over with stage I lung adenocarcinoma.

The chain carries TRBV18 and TRBJ2-7; no reliable D call. V lost 6 bases and J lost 3, with 15 bases in between. Germline loops: CDR1 KGHSH, CDR2 LQKENI. The CDR3 runs to 14 residues. The chain's CDR3 is CASSTGGIGYEQYF. The CDR3 DNA reads TGTGCCAGCTCTACGGGCGGAATCGGCTACGAGCAGTACTTC.

This clone was counted a few times. The chain joins TRBV10-3 to TRBJ1-1, with 8 nucleotides matching TRBD1. This CDR3 has 13 residues. Germline lookup yields CDR1 ENHRY and CDR2 SYGVKD. The J segment lost 8 bases and the V segment lost 6 bases, leaving 8 bases of the junction unmatched. CDR3 in DNA: TGTGCCATCAGGCGACAGGGGAGCCTCGAAGCTTTCTTT. This codes for CAIRRQGSLEAFF.

This chain links TRBV4-3 with TRBJ2-7; D is perhaps TRBD2 (5 bases). CDR1 is LGHNA and CDR2 is YSLEER in the germline V gene. Trimming removed 5 bases at V and 6 bases at J, with 17 bases between. CDR3 length: 14 amino acids. The CDR3 sequence: CASSSEVLRGEQYF. The CDR3 DNA reads TGCGCCAGCAGCTCAGAGGTCCTTCGGGGCGAGCAGTACTTC.

This chain uses TRBV13 with TRBJ1-1, with D unresolved. The CDR3 sequence is 12 residues long. The germline gives CDR1 PRHDT, CDR2 FYEKMQ (reference sequence). V lost 5 bases and J 5 bases, leaving 9 bases between the germline ends. CDR3 DNA: TGTGCCAGCAGCCCAATGAGGACTGAAGCTTTCTTT. Its protein is CASSPMRTEAFF. The variable domain in full, with the rest retrieved from reference TRBV13 and TRBJ1-1, is AAGVIQSPRHLIKEKRETATLKCYPIPRHDTVYWYQQGPGQDPQFLISFYEKMQSDKGSIPDRFSAQQFSDYHSELNMSSLELGDSALYFCASSPMRTEAFFGQGTRLTVV.

This clone was counted between two and nine times. This chain uses TRBV9 with TRBJ1-1, with 7 bases matching TRBD1. Per germline, CDR1 SGDLS and CDR2 YYNGEE. V gave up 4 bases and J gave up 3 bases; unmatched junction bases: 6. The CDR3 is made up of 14 amino acids. The CDR3 spells CASSPTTGYTEAFF. Written as DNA, the CDR3 is TGTGCCAGCAGCCCTACGACAGGGTACACTGAAGCTTTCTTT.

The chain has TRBV6-5 and TRBJ2-2; no reliable D call. Between the trimmed V and J ends, which lost 5 bases and 0 bases, there was a span of 4 bases. The CDR3 consists of 13 residues. From germline, CDR1 is MNHEY and CDR2 SVGAGI. CDR3 region: CASSDTNTGELFF. CDR3 nucleotide sequence: TGTGCCAGCAGTGACACGAACACCGGGGAGCTGTTTTTT.

The gene calls are TRBV28 and TRBJ2-2, with a possible D match to TRBD1 (5 bases). The V gene lost 5 bases and the J gene lost 8 bases, with 18 bases spanning the gap. Germline CDR1 reads MDHEN; CDR2 reads SYDVKM. The CDR3 is 15 amino acids. CDR3 DNA sequence: TGTGCCAGCAGTCCCCAGGGAACTCATTCAGGGGAGCTGTTTTTT. Residues: CASSPQGTHSGELFF.

The rearrangement uses TRBV27 and TRBJ1-1, with D perhaps matching TRBD1 (6 bases). CDR1 and CDR2 (germline): MNHEY, SMNVEV (reference sequence). Trimming left V 7 bases short and J 11 bases short, with 20 bases between. The CDR3 length is 13 residues. The CDR3 sequence is CASNRGPGSQAFF. The CDR3 nucleotides are TGTGCCAGCAATCGGGGGCCAGGGTCCCAGGCTTTCTTT.

The J gene is TRBJ1-2, the V gene TRBV4-3; TRBD1 matches 11 bases. Germline V gives CDR1 LGHNA, CDR2 YSLEER. After removal of 0 bases from V and 5 bases from J, the junction contained 11 bases not matched to a gene. This CDR3 is built from 18 residues. This CDR3 reads CASSQEIRGQGAFYGYTF. The CDR3 nucleotides read TGCGCCAGCAGCCAAGAAATCCGAGGACAGGGGGCTTTTTATGGCTACACCTTC.

The chain uses TRBV25-1 and TRBJ2-7; the D gene is possibly TRBD2 (5 bases). Trimming removed 4 bases from V and 6 bases from J, with 13 bases in between. The CDR3 loop spans 13 amino acids. CDR1 MGHDK and CDR2 SYGVNS come from the germline V gene. The DNA for the CDR3 is TGTGCCAGCAGTGTTGGACCTAGCCGCGAGCAGTACTTC. This gives the protein CASSVGPSREQYF.

The chain carries TRBV6-6 and TRBJ2-3, with a weak D call TRBD1 (5 bases). This CDR3 comprises 14 residues. The V end lost 3 bases, the J end lost 0 bases, and 7 bases lay between the germline ends. In germline, CDR1 is MNHNY, CDR2 SVGAGI (reference sequence). For the CDR3, the DNA is TGTGCCAGCAGTTATACAGGAAGCACAGATACGCAGTATTTT. Translating gives CASSYTGSTDTQYF.

The J gene is TRBJ2-5, the V gene TRBV5-6, with 7 bases aligning to TRBD2. The germline gives CDR1 SGHDT, CDR2 YYEEEE. The CDR3 extends over 15 amino acids. V gave up 2 bases and J gave up 5 bases; unmatched junction bases: 9. Here the CDR3 DNA reads TGTGCCAGCAGCTTCCGCGGGGGAAAGGGGGAGACCCAGTACTTC. As protein: CASSFRGGKGETQYF. The full variable domain, in which reference TRBV5-6 and TRBJ2-5 provide the parts outside the CDR3, is DAGVTQSPTHLIKTRGQQVTLRCSPKSGHDTVSWYQQALGQGPQFIFQYYEEEERQRGNFPDRFSGHQFPNYSSELNVNALLLGDSALYLCASSFRGGKGETQYFGPGTRLLVL.

The chain employs TRBV28 and TRBJ1-1, with D possibly TRBD1 on 6 matching bases. CDR3 length: 14 residues. The germline V gene has CDR1 MDHEN and CDR2 SYDVKM. V was trimmed by 5 bases and J by 9 bases, leaving 19 bases between them. The CDR3 loop reads CASSQQGHPQKAFF. The CDR3 DNA is TGTGCCAGCAGTCAGCAGGGACACCCTCAAAAAGCTTTCTTT. Drawing the rest from reference TRBV28 and TRBJ1-1, the complete variable domain is DVKVTQSSRYLVKRTGEKVFLECVQDMDHENMFWYRQDPGLGLRLIYFSYDVKMKEKGDIPEGYSVSREKKERFSLILESASTNQTSMYLCASSQQGHPQKAFFGQGTRLTVV.